The next 26 T cell receptor beta chains were all read from a single sample in a study of patients and donors after allogeneic stem cell transplantation. TCRdb processed the RT-PCR reads anew with MiXCR; each CDR3 protein has one entry. Of about a million distinct CDR3 sequences listed, 18% were seen once; the top ten hold 6%. Sequenced: blood, either unsorted or a sorted T cell fraction (not recorded which). These receptors were obtained from a human donor who was either an allogeneic HSCT recipient or a stem cell or donor lymphocyte infusion donor (not recorded which). It is not recorded whose cells these are; they may come from a transplant donor.

There are a few counts of this clonotype. V usage is TRBV15 and J usage is TRBJ2-7; D may be TRBD1 or TRBD2 (5 bases each). Per the germline V gene, CDR1 is LNHNV and CDR2 is YYDKDF (reference sequence). The V end lost 3 bases, the J end lost 1 base, and 7 bases lay between the germline ends. CDR3 length equals 13 residues. DNA of the CDR3: TGTGCCACCAGCAGGGGACCGTCCTACGAGCAGTACTTC. Protein product: CATSRGPSYEQYF.

V and J are TRBV28 and TRBJ1-2, with D maybe TRBD1 (6 bases). V shed 7 bases and J shed 3 bases, with 12 bases lying between them. The CDR3 contains 13 residues. Germline CDR1 is MDHEN and CDR2 is SYDVKM. The CDR3 region has the DNA TGTGCCAGCACTACAGGGTCATACTATGGCTACACCTTC. Encoded protein: CASTTGSYYGYTF.

This clonotype was seen more than once but under ten times. The CDR3 loop reads CASSLRGTGDSPLHF. CDR3 bases: TGTGCCAGCAGCTTAAGAGGGACAGGGGATTCACCCCTCCACTTT. This rearrangement joins TRBV7-2 to TRBJ1-6; TRBD1 matches 10 bases. Germline CDR1 reads SGHTA; CDR2 reads FQGNSA. V shed 2 bases, J shed 8 bases, and the junction held 3 bases outside the gene matches. The CDR3 spans 15 residues.

The chain recombines TRBV20-1 with TRBJ2-7, with 10 bases fitting TRBD1. CDR1 and CDR2 from the germline V gene are DFQATT and SNEGSKA (reference sequence). Unmatched junction bases numbered 5, after V lost 3 bases and J lost 3 bases. This CDR3 is 14 amino acids long. CDR3 region: CSASDRGRYYEQYF. The CDR3 nucleotides are TGCAGTGCTAGCGACAGGGGGCGTTACTACGAGCAGTACTTC.

The table lists this clonotype with many counts. This chain links TRBV12-3 or TRBV12-4 with TRBJ1-2, with TRBD1 matching 9 bases. Trimming removed 6 bases from V and 0 bases from J; junction bases left unmatched: 2. The CDR3 has 14 residues. The CDR3 nucleotides are TGTGCCAGCAGGTGGACAGGGGCTAACTATGGCTACACCTTC. Its protein is CASRWTGANYGYTF.

The rearrangement joins TRBV11-2 to TRBJ2-7; tentatively, D is TRBD1 or TRBD2 (5 bases each). There are 16 residues in the CDR3. Trimming left V 1 base short and J 2 bases short, with 15 bases between. Germline CDR1 is SGHAT and CDR2 is FQNNGV. CDR3 region: CASSLVRSLGAYEQYF. The CDR3 DNA sequence: TGTGCCAGCAGCTTAGTACGGAGTTTGGGGGCCTACGAGCAGTACTTC. Full variable domain (rest looked up from reference TRBV11-2 and TRBJ2-7): EAGVAQSPRYKIIEKRQSVAFWCNPISGHATLYWYQQILGQGPKLLIQFQNNGVVDDSQLPKDRFSAERLKGVDSTLKIQPAKLEDSAVYLCASSLVRSLGAYEQYFGPGTRLTVT.

This clonotype was found a few times. This chain connects TRBV20-1 to TRBJ2-1; 11 positions agree with TRBD2. Unmatched junction bases numbered 5, after V lost 3 bases and J lost 4 bases. The CDR3 contains 15 residues. Germline V gives CDR1 DFQATT, CDR2 SNEGSKA (reference sequence). The CDR3 region has the DNA TGCAGTGCTAGCACTAGCGGGGGCCAGTACAATGAGCAGTTCTTC. Residues: CSASTSGGQYNEQFF.

This clonotype was seen at least ten times. The chain links TRBV12-3 or TRBV12-4 to TRBJ1-6; tentatively, D is TRBD1 (5 bases). The V end lost 2 bases, the J end lost 4 bases, and 12 bases lay between the germline ends. The CDR3 totals 16 residues. The CDR3 protein is CASSLWGYGYNSPLHF. For the CDR3, the DNA is TGTGCCAGCAGTTTATGGGGGTACGGGTATAATTCACCCCTCCACTTT.

The V gene is TRBV7-3, the J gene TRBJ2-3, with TRBD2 as a possible D gene (6 bases). Germline assignment: CDR1 SGHTA and CDR2 FQGTGA. This CDR3 comprises 16 residues. Trimming shortened V by 1 base and J by 5 bases, and 16 bases separated the two germline ends. The CDR3 is CASSLIPGTDLDTQYF. The CDR3 DNA reads TGTGCCAGCAGCTTAATCCCAGGGACTGATCTAGATACGCAGTATTTT.

There are a few counts of this clonotype. The chain links TRBV15 to TRBJ2-2, with a tentative D call TRBD2 (6 bases). CDR1 LNHNV and CDR2 YYDKDF come from the germline V gene (reference sequence). V gave up 0 bases and J gave up 7 bases, with 21 bases separating them. The CDR3 sequence is 18 residues long. Written as DNA, the CDR3 is TGTGCCACCAGCAGAGATCCCATCCTAGCGACCGGTGTCGGGGAGCTGTTTTTT. It specifies CATSRDPILATGVGELFF.

The chain couples TRBV5-1 to TRBJ2-7, with D possibly TRBD2 on 6 matching bases. CDR1 SGHRS and CDR2 YFSETQ come from the germline V gene. This CDR3 is built from 15 residues. V lost 4 bases to trimming and J lost 3 bases, with 17 bases between them. For the CDR3, the DNA is TGCGCCAGCAGCCTGGAGTGGGGAGGCCACTACGAGCAGTACTTC. Translation gives CASSLEWGGHYEQYF.

This clonotype was seen a few times. The rearrangement joins TRBV12-3 or TRBV12-4 to TRBJ1-6; 7 bases align to TRBD1. Trimming removed 7 bases from V and 0 bases from J; junction bases left unmatched: 6. The CDR3 sequence is 16 residues long. The CDR3 here is CASTHQGGSYNSPLHF. Here the CDR3 DNA reads TGTGCCAGCACCCACCAGGGGGGCTCCTATAATTCACCCCTCCACTTT.

V and J are TRBV5-1 and TRBJ2-7; D perhaps matches TRBD1 (5 bases). The V and J ends lost 0 bases and 7 bases respectively, with 11 bases between them. This CDR3 contains 13 residues. The V gene's germline CDR1 is SGHRS and CDR2 YFSETQ. CDR3 amino acids: CASSLERGQEQYF. The CDR3 region has the DNA TGCGCCAGCAGCTTGGAAAGGGGCCAAGAGCAGTACTTC.

This chain joins TRBV6-1 and TRBJ2-2; the D is unclear. From germline, CDR1 is MNHNS and CDR2 SASEGT. The CDR3 totals 14 residues. The V and J ends lost 11 bases and 4 bases respectively, with 17 bases between them. CDR3 in DNA: TGTGCCTCCTTTTTCCGATCGGCCACCGGGGAGCTGTTTTTT. Protein: CASFFRSATGELFF.

This sequence joins TRBV6-5 and TRBJ2-7, with a possible D match to TRBD1 (5 bases). This CDR3 contains 15 residues. With 2 bases removed from V and 0 bases from J, the gap between germline ends came to 11 bases. Germline V gene sequence: CDR1 MNHEY, CDR2 SVGAGI. CDR3 coding DNA: TGTGCCAGCAGTTACGGGGCAGACGGCTCCTACGAGCAGTACTTC. The encoded protein is CASSYGADGSYEQYF.

This clonotype showed up just a few times. The chain carries TRBV7-9 and TRBJ2-1; D is unresolved. Per the germline V gene, CDR1 is SEHNR and CDR2 is FQNEAQ (reference sequence). Deletions cut 3 bases from V and 10 bases from J, with 13 bases between. The CDR3 has 13 amino acids. In DNA form, the CDR3 reads TGTGCCAGCAGCTTTCGAAACGACCACGAGCAGTTCTTC. This sequence encodes CASSFRNDHEQFF.

J is TRBJ2-7 and V is TRBV11-2, with D unclear. There are 13 residues in the CDR3. Germline CDR1 and CDR2: SGHAT and FQNNGV. The V gene lost 2 bases and the J gene lost 7 bases, with 12 bases spanning the gap. The CDR3 DNA is TGTGCCAGCAGCTTATATAGGACGGAAGAGCAGTACTTC. Protein sequence: CASSLYRTEEQYF. The whole variable domain, filled in from reference TRBV11-2 and TRBJ2-7, reads EAGVAQSPRYKIIEKRQSVAFWCNPISGHATLYWYQQILGQGPKLLIQFQNNGVVDDSQLPKDRFSAERLKGVDSTLKIQPAKLEDSAVYLCASSLYRTEEQYFGPGTRLTVT.

V gene TRBV20-1 combines with J gene TRBJ2-2; D possibly matches TRBD1 or TRBD2 (5 bases each). The germline CDR1 and CDR2 sequences are DFQATT and SNEGSKA (reference sequence). The CDR3 sequence is 16 residues long. Trimming removed 1 base at V and 3 bases at J, with 15 bases between. The CDR3 sequence: CSARGHRDLHTGELFF. CDR3 DNA: TGCAGTGCTAGAGGCCACCGGGACCTTCACACCGGGGAGCTGTTTTTT.

The chain carries TRBV20-1 and TRBJ1-6; possible D gene TRBD1, 6 bases. The CDR3 length is 13 residues. Germline V CDR1 and CDR2: DFQATT, SNEGSKA (reference sequence). V was trimmed by 6 bases and J by 7 bases, leaving 13 bases between them. The CDR3 spells CSASQGKNSPLHF. CDR3 coding DNA: TGCAGTGCGAGTCAGGGGAAGAATTCACCCCTCCACTTT.

This clonotype was counted only a few times. The genes are TRBV7-2 and TRBJ2-5; D perhaps matches TRBD2 (6 bases). Trimming pared 1 base from V and 5 bases from J, leaving 14 bases between. The CDR3 sequence is 15 residues long. CDR1 SGHTA and CDR2 FQGNSA come from the germline V gene. CDR3 DNA sequence: TGTGCCAGCAGCTTAGTAGGCGGGGACGTGGAGACCCAGTACTTC. Its protein is CASSLVGGDVETQYF.

This clonotype has a handful of counts. The chain is built from TRBV6-1 and TRBJ2-1, with D perhaps matching TRBD1 (7 bases). Germline V gene lookup returns CDR1 MNHNS and CDR2 SASEGT. The CDR3 spans 13 residues. V gave up 6 bases and J gave up 9 bases, with 15 bases separating them. The chain's CDR3 is CASRRRQGGEQFF. Written as DNA, the CDR3 is TGTGCCAGCAGGAGGCGACAGGGAGGTGAGCAGTTCTTC.

This clonotype has more than one count but fewer than ten. V usage is TRBV7-2 and J usage is TRBJ2-1; 8 bases are a match to TRBD2. Germline CDR1 SGHTA, CDR2 FQGNSA. V lost 5 bases and J lost 9; bases outside the gene matches: 15. The CDR3 covers 16 residues. Here the CDR3 DNA reads TGTGCCAGCAGCCCGGGACTAGGGGTCCTGGGCCTTGAGCAGTTCTTC. This encodes CASSPGLGVLGLEQFF. Complete variable domain (other parts from reference TRBV7-2 and TRBJ2-1): GAGVSQSPSNKVTEKGKDVELRCDPISGHTALYWYRQSLGQGLEFLIYFQGNSAPDKSGLPSDRFSAERTGGSVSTLTIQRTQQEDSAVYLCASSPGLGVLGLEQFFGPGTRLTVL.

As DNA, the CDR3 is TGTGCCAGCAGTGAATCTGTCTCCGGAGGGATAATGGGTCAGCCCCAGCATTTT. The encoded protein is CASSESVSGGIMGQPQHF. V usage is TRBV6-1 and J usage is TRBJ1-5; no clear D gene. V gave up 2 bases and J gave up 6 bases, with 23 bases separating them. The germline V gene has CDR1 MNHNS and CDR2 SASEGT. This CDR3 has 18 residues.

This chain links TRBV6-1 with TRBJ2-3, with 10 nucleotides matching TRBD2. CDR3 length: 14 residues. Losses at the gene ends were 6 bases for V and 6 bases for J; bases not matched to a gene: 6. CDR1 MNHNS and CDR2 SASEGT come from the germline V gene. CDR3 DNA sequence: TGTGCCAGCAGCACTAGCGGGAACTGGGATACGCAGTATTTT. As protein: CASSTSGNWDTQYF.

The chain joins TRBV7-2 to TRBJ2-2; D might be TRBD2 (6 bases). The ends were cut back, 5 bases at V and 3 bases at J, with 13 bases in the middle. Germline V gene lookup returns CDR1 SGHTA and CDR2 FQGNSA. The CDR3 has 15 residues. CDR3 nucleotides: TGTGCCAGCAGCCCCCCGGGGGTCCACACCGGGGAGCTGTTTTTT. It encodes CASSPPGVHTGELFF.

A remark on this clonotype: The junction and the germline gene differ at one end; a read error may be behind it. This chain uses TRBV5-1 with TRBJ2-1; no clear D. Germline V gene lookup returns CDR1 SGHRS and CDR2 YFSETQ. This CDR3 comprises 13 residues. The CDR3 here is CASSLSSNNEQFF. The CDR3 DNA reads as TGCGCCAGCAGCTTGTCCTCCAACAATGAGCAGTTCTTC.